The 14 T cell receptor beta chains reported below all come from one sample, sequenced in a study of response to subunit inactivated influenza vaccine (dated by TCRdb to the late 2010s). The library was generated by RT-PCR. Sequencing relied on an Illumina HiSeq 2500. TCRdb cleaned the public reads at Q25 with fastp, built clones with MiXCR and kept in-frame beta chains. Here each entry gathers all rows of one CDR3 protein and keeps the most common genes and DNA. The sample records fewer than 250,000 distinct CDR3 sequences, about an eighth of which are singletons. The ten largest clones take up under 30% of the sample. The sequenced sample was CD8+ T cells sorted from PBMCs, obtained 4 to 6 days after vaccination. These TCRs come from a man between 45 and 60 years old who received an inactivated influenza vaccine. Donor details come from another sample of the same person, matched by shared clones.

The chain carries TRBV28 and TRBJ1-2; D possibly corresponds to TRBD1 (5 bases). CDR3 length: 17 amino acids. Deletions cut 4 bases from V and 1 base from J, with 19 bases between. The germline V gene encodes CDR1 MDHEN and CDR2 SYDVKM. CDR3 amino acids: CASSSRGREVDNYGYTF. CDR3 DNA: TGTGCCAGCAGTTCTCGGGGCAGGGAGGTGGATAACTATGGCTACACCTTC.

This clonotype was observed many times. V usage is TRBV29-1 and J usage is TRBJ2-2; D ambiguous. Germline V gene lookup returns CDR1 SQVTM and CDR2 ANQGSEA. CDR3 length: 19 residues. V lost 4 bases to trimming and J lost 0 bases, with 24 bases between them. This CDR3 is CSVAHEHATGGPNTGELFF. DNA of the CDR3: TGCAGCGTTGCCCATGAACATGCCACGGGTGGGCCGAACACCGGGGAGCTGTTTTTT.

This chain connects TRBV2 to TRBJ2-5; 10 bases align to TRBD2. Germline CDR1 and CDR2: SNHLY and FYNNEI. Losses at the gene ends were 4 bases for V and 2 bases for J; bases not matched to a gene: 4. The CDR3 runs 15 residues. The CDR3 protein is CASSVPSGGQETQYF. For the CDR3, the DNA is TGTGCCAGCAGTGTACCTAGCGGGGGTCAAGAGACCCAGTACTTC. The full variable domain, in which reference TRBV2 and TRBJ2-5 provide the parts outside the CDR3, is EPEVTQTPSHQVTQMGQEVILRCVPISNHLYFYWYRQILGQKVEFLVSFYNNEISEKSEIFDDQFSVERPDGSNFTLKIRSTKLEDSAMYFCASSVPSGGQETQYFGPGTRLLVL.

The CDR3 DNA reads as TGTGCCAGCAGCTCCTGGGCGCTTAGCGGGGAAGATACGCAGTATTTT. It specifies CASSSWALSGEDTQYF. This rearrangement joins TRBV28 to TRBJ2-3; 8 nucleotides align to TRBD2. The V gene's germline CDR1 is MDHEN and CDR2 SYDVKM. Trimming at V came to 6 bases and at J to 5 bases, leaving 13 bases not matched to a gene. The CDR3 sequence is 16 residues long.

This clonotype was recorded many times. The DNA of the CDR3 is TGTGCCAGCAGCAGACAGGGGTCAACTAATGAAAAACTGTTTTTT. This sequence encodes CASSRQGSTNEKLFF. The chain recombines TRBV9 with TRBJ1-4, with 8 bases fitting TRBD1. CDR1 and CDR2 (germline): SGDLS, YYNGEE. This CDR3 has 15 amino acids. V was pared by 4 bases and J by 0 bases, with 2 bases of the junction left unmatched.

There are many counts of this clonotype. The chain has TRBV4-3 and TRBJ2-7, with D perhaps matching TRBD1 (6 bases). CDR1 is LGHNA, CDR2 YSLEER, per germline. V was cut by 0 bases and J by 4 bases, with 13 bases left in between. The length of the CDR3 is 15 residues. As DNA, the CDR3 is TGCGCCAGCAGCCAAGAGGCGACAGGATCGTACGAGCAGTACTTC. It yields the protein CASSQEATGSYEQYF.

Details on this clonotype: It may be a read error: a sequence one base away is much more abundant. The chain carries TRBV12-3 or TRBV12-4 and TRBJ2-3, with D possibly being TRBD2 (6 bases). This CDR3 is 14 amino acids long. The V and J ends lost 6 bases and 9 bases respectively, with 19 bases between them. This CDR3 is CASSPGGAIGTQYF. In DNA, the CDR3 is TGTGCCAGCAGCCCCGGAGGGGCTATAGGCACGCAGTATTTT.

This clonotype has just a few counts. The genes are TRBV4-3 and TRBJ2-5, with no clear D. Trimming left V 1 base short and J 5 bases short, with 14 bases between. The CDR3 runs to 15 residues. Germline-derived CDR1 and CDR2 are LGHNA and YSLEER. The CDR3 DNA reads as TGCGCCAGCAGCCAAGGGGTGGTAGTGGGGGAGACCCAGTACTTC. Translated, it gives CASSQGVVVGETQYF.

This clonotype was observed once. Compared with germline, one end of the junction differs, possibly owing to a read error. This chain links TRBV6-6 with TRBJ2-1; TRBD1 matches at 9 bases. Germline V gene data show CDR1 as MNHNY and CDR2 as SVGAGI (reference sequence). The CDR3 spans 13 residues. The CDR3 DNA reads TGTGCCAGCAGTTACGGGACAGGGAATGAGCAGCTCTTC. The encoded protein is CASSYGTGNEQLF.

By frequency in the sample, this clonotype is medium-sized. The chain has TRBV20-1 and TRBJ2-3; D unresolved. Germline V gene data show CDR1 as DFQATT and CDR2 as SNEGSKA (reference sequence). CDR3 length: 14 amino acids. With 0 bases removed from V and 2 bases from J, the gap between germline ends came to 9 bases. CDR3 nucleotides: TGCAGTGCTAGAGAAGGCCGGTACACAGATACGCAGTATTTT. Protein sequence: CSAREGRYTDTQYF.

This clonotype was seen more than once but under ten times. The chain employs TRBV7-9 and TRBJ1-2; D call uncertain. Germline V gene lookup returns CDR1 SEHNR and CDR2 FQNEAQ (reference sequence). V was cut by 5 bases and J by 0 bases, with 13 bases left in between. CDR3 length: 15 amino acids. Here the CDR3 reads CASSLNDAANYGYTF. In DNA, the CDR3 is TGTGCCAGCAGCCTGAATGACGCAGCTAACTATGGCTACACCTTC.

The chain has TRBV5-1 and TRBJ1-4, with a possible D match to TRBD1 (5 bases). V lost 4 bases and J 5 bases, leaving 18 bases between the germline ends. Germline assignment: CDR1 SGHRS and CDR2 YFSETQ. The CDR3 has 16 residues. Here the CDR3 DNA reads TGCGCCAGCAGCCCGGGTGTGACAGTACGAAATGAAAAACTGTTTTTT. Translated, it gives CASSPGVTVRNEKLFF. The full variable domain, rest sourced from reference TRBV5-1 and TRBJ1-4, is KAGVTQTPRYLIKTRGQQVTLSCSPISGHRSVSWYQQTPGQGLQFLFEYFSETQRNKGNFPGRFSGRQFSNSRSEMNVSTLELGDSALYLCASSPGVTVRNEKLFFGSGTQLSVL.

Concerning this clonotype: This could be a read error, since a much larger clone is one nucleotide away. This chain uses TRBV29-1 with TRBJ2-1; TRBD2 agrees at 8 bases. From germline, CDR1 is SQVTM and CDR2 ANQGSEA. CDR3 size: 15 residues. V shed 1 base and J 2 bases; nucleotides not matched to a gene: 4. The CDR3 here is CSVEGRGDTYNEQFF. The CDR3 nucleotides are TGCAGCGTTGAAGGGCGGGGGGACACCTACAATGAGCAGTTCTTC.

This clonotype occurred many times. The CDR3 here is CAIRVYGGFENEQFF. The CDR3 DNA sequence: TGTGCCATCAGAGTGTACGGAGGGTTTGAGAATGAGCAGTTCTTC. The chain links TRBV10-3 to TRBJ2-1; perhaps TRBD2 as D (6 bases). The germline V gene encodes CDR1 ENHRY and CDR2 SYGVKD. The CDR3 length is 15 residues. The V end lost 6 bases, the J end lost 7 bases, and 19 bases lay between the germline ends.